This T cell receptor beta chain was recorded in a study of T cells in tuberculosis. General study results and limits: The stringent gate may have excluded weak CD1B-GMM tetramer binders.

Thawed, overnight-rested PBMC were stained with GMM-loaded CD1B tetramer, viability dye and anti-CD3, then sorted. CD1B tetramers were loaded with Rhodococcus equi-derived C32 glucose monomycolate. Germline CDR1 and CDR2: LNHNV and YYDKDF (reference sequence). The CDR3 runs 17 residues. Germline trimming cut 4 bases from V and 4 bases from J; bases unmatched to any gene: 12. Chain pairing is unknown; alpha and beta were sequenced separately. The protocol was immunoSEQ multiplex PCR, while the TCRdb copy is restricted to in-frame clones and leaves out a portion. The sample lists 80,000 to 90,000 clones; about nine tenths were seen once.

Source material: CD1b-GMM tetramer-negative cells sorted from PBMCs. The TCR was taken from an adult woman with latent tuberculosis. The chain joins TRBV15 to TRBJ2-3; 9 positions agree with TRBD2. The CDR3 spells CATSKGWRGGVADTQYF. As DNA, the CDR3 is TGTGCCACCAGCAAGGGGTGGCGGGGGGGCGTCGCAGATACGCAGTATTTT.